The 9 T cell receptor beta chains below come from one sample, sequenced in a study of blood T cell repertoires in COVID-19. The protocol was immunoSEQ multiplex PCR, while the TCRdb copy is restricted to in-frame clones and leaves out a portion. The sample carries about 410,000 clones, 90% recorded once. What was sequenced was PBMCs or T cells enriched from blood (not recorded which). These TCRs come from a man between 18 and 29 years old who had recovered from COVID-19.

This clone was counted a few times. This sequence joins TRBV11-2 and TRBJ2-7; maybe TRBD1 (5 bases). CDR1 is SGHAT and CDR2 is FQNNGV in the germline V gene. V lost 3 bases to trimming and J lost 0 bases, with 12 bases between them. This CDR3 has 15 amino acids. This CDR3 is CASSLGQTYSYEQYF. DNA for the CDR3: TGTGCCAGCAGCTTGGGGCAGACTTACTCCTACGAGCAGTACTTC.

This chain joins TRBV9 and TRBJ1-1; D remains unclear. Trimming took 0 bases from V and 8 from J, leaving 20 bases between them. CDR1 and CDR2 (germline): SGDLS, YYNGEE. CDR3 length: 16 amino acids. The CDR3 sequence: CASSVGGSQPVSEAFF. CDR3 DNA: TGTGCCAGCAGCGTAGGAGGCAGTCAGCCGGTGTCCGAAGCTTTCTTT. The full variable domain, its missing parts supplied by reference TRBV9 and TRBJ1-1, is DSGVTQTPKHLITATGQRVTLRCSPRSGDLSVYWYQQSLDQGLQFLIQYYNGEERAKGNILERFSAQQFPDLHSELNLSSLELGDSALYFCASSVGGSQPVSEAFFGQGTRLTVV.

This chain uses TRBV5-6 with TRBJ1-1; TRBD1 might be the D (5 bases). The CDR3 is 13 amino acids. Germline loops: CDR1 SGHDT, CDR2 YYEEEE. V was clipped by 2 bases and J by 2 bases, with 7 bases between them. CDR3 amino acids: CASSFGGNTEAFF. In nucleotides, the CDR3 is TGTGCCAGCAGCTTCGGGGGAAACACTGAAGCTTTCTTT.

V is TRBV2 and J is TRBJ1-5; no clear D gene. Germline-derived CDR1 and CDR2 are SNHLY and FYNNEI. Trimming shortened V by 5 bases and J by 6 bases, and 8 bases separated the two germline ends. The CDR3 loop spans 12 amino acids. CDR3 coding DNA: TGTGCCAGCAGTCGGGGAGGTCAGCCCCAGCATTTT. The encoded protein is CASSRGGQPQHF.

The chain has TRBV6-5 and TRBJ1-5, with a weak D call TRBD1 (6 bases). Looked up from germline, CDR1 is MNHEY and CDR2 is SVGAGI. Trimming removed 6 bases at V and 6 bases at J, with 9 bases between. The length of the CDR3 is 12 residues. The CDR3 here is CASRQGSQPQHF. CDR3 DNA: TGTGCCAGCAGGCAGGGGAGTCAGCCCCAGCATTTT.

The chain is built from TRBV27 and TRBJ1-1; no clear D. This CDR3 has 13 amino acids. Deletions cut 3 bases from V and 7 bases from J, with 12 bases between. CDR1 is MNHEY and CDR2 is SMNVEV in the germline V gene (reference sequence). The CDR3 region is CASSLSSAGEAFF. CDR3 sequence (DNA): TGTGCCAGCAGTTTGTCTAGTGCGGGTGAAGCTTTCTTT.

The chain carries TRBV30 and TRBJ2-1, with a tentative D call TRBD2 (5 bases). Germline V CDR1 and CDR2: GTSNPN, SVGIG (reference sequence). This CDR3 is built from 12 residues. V lost 0 bases, J lost 12 bases, and 12 bases lay in between. In nucleotides, the CDR3 is TGTGCCTGGAGTGTACGAGGGAGTTGGCAGTTCTTC. Its translation: CAWSVRGSWQFF.

The chain recombines TRBV2 with TRBJ1-6; D unclear. V was cut by 3 bases and J by 9 bases, with 12 bases left in between. Germline V gene lookup returns CDR1 SNHLY and CDR2 FYNNEI. CDR3 length: 14 amino acids. The CDR3 bases are TGTGCCAGCAGTGAGGCAGCCCGGAGTTCACCCCTCCACTTT. The encoded protein is CASSEAARSSPLHF.

The chain is built from TRBV5-1 and TRBJ2-1; TRBD2 matches at 8 bases. The CDR3 is 14 residues long. Germline CDR1 reads SGHRS; CDR2 reads YFSETQ. The V and J ends lost 3 bases and 4 bases, in that order; junction bases with no gene match: 3. CDR3 in amino acids: CASSSGLDYNEQFF. In DNA form, the CDR3 reads TGCGCCAGCAGCTCGGGACTAGATTACAATGAGCAGTTCTTC.